This T cell receptor beta chain was recovered during a study of cytomegalovirus exposure and HLA in healthy donors (TCRdb year 2017). Concerning the study at large: An earlier analysis of 587 of the donors reported under 300 Gb of sequence data and about 120 million unique TCR beta sequences obtained from around 180 million T cells. An early release that covered about 600 HLA-typed donors contained about 300 gigabases of sequencing data and tens of millions of unique TCR sequences. Among the roughly 370 genotyped donors, roughly 80% belonged to the genetic ancestry cluster associated with self-reported Caucasian donors. The study aimed to test whether signatures of past pathogen exposure could be identified by cataloging public T cell receptors. Using immunosequencing, the study profiled T cell repertoires from some 670 subjects and related those repertoires to cytomegalovirus serostatus. Along with the approximately 620-subject first cohort, a separate validation cohort of roughly 110 different subjects was used. High-throughput TCR immunosequencing, statistical association of individual TCRs with disease status, and machine learning were combined to predict cytomegalovirus infection status. A later analysis re-examined previously published TCR beta repertoires from about 670 donors and added high-resolution HLA genotyping to investigate patterns of TCR occurrence. The later analysis used no new phenotypic data to find candidate immune exposures, relying instead on TCR beta sequences and their occurrence across donors. An earlier analysis of a few hundred of the donors applied high-throughput TCR beta sequencing to assess whether each TCR beta V gene segment acted as functional or pseudogenic. Donor age, sex, ethnicity and CMV serostatus were compiled alongside the repertoire data. A later genetic analysis took genome-wide SNP genotypes for about 55% of the roughly 670 donors and used that subset as a discovery cohort. Every repertoire in the discovery cohort had been generated on one and the same sequencing platform. HLA typing covered class I and class II loci at four-digit resolution. Typing coverage varied by locus: roughly 620-630 donors for A, B, C, DRB1 and DQB1; more than 500 for DQA1; more than 600 for DPA1; more than 450 for DPB1. Several DR-DQ haplotypes were treated as single units for association and clustering because of strong linkage in the cohort. On average, 235,054 unique TCR beta nucleotide sequences were sequenced per donor among several hundred genotyped donors of the cohort, with roughly 18% of those sequences being non-productive. Findings and caveats that apply to the study as a whole: Compared with equally common non-associated chains, HLA-associated TCR beta chains in a later analysis were more clonally expanded and had lower generation probabilities. Linkage disequilibrium might explain the correlated functional status among segregating V segments, but an unknown experimental factor could not be ruled out. Broadly in line with IMGT annotations, most TCR beta V segments showed up in productive rearrangements about 90% or about 30% of the time in an earlier analysis of about 500 of the donors. Several of the top co-occurrence clusters appeared to be linked to parvovirus B19, influenza, CMV and Epstein-Barr virus, according to a later analysis. The presence/absence analyses assumed that sequencing depth was roughly uniform across donors, and that assumption may not be true. Because some donors lacked HLA typing at each locus, the association tests relied only on the typed subset. A few of the identified cytomegalovirus-associated TCR beta chains were confirmed in vitro to be specific for cytomegalovirus antigens. While some public TCRs were present in many individuals, most TCR sequences turned up only very rarely across donors. Some IMGT-functional V segments, including TRBV6-2 and TRBV6-3, could not be told apart with the 87-base-pair reads, so those segments were excluded. A later analysis found that TCR association rates varied across HLA loci, with DRB1 alleles showing the most associated TCRs and HLA-C alleles the fewest. The authors suggested that the approach could potentially be extended to other disease states and immunological phenotypes. The classifier was reported to diagnose cytomegalovirus status with high specificity and sensitivity in both the original cohort and the validation cohort. In a later analysis, 16,951 TCR beta sequences were associated with specific HLA alleles at a false discovery rate of 0.05. An association between a missense DCLRE1C variant and V-gene and J-gene trimming of TCR beta chains was found in a later genetic analysis and replicated in an independent cohort. This cohort had only TCR beta chains sequenced, and the lack of alpha or paired-chain data limited which features could be detected. A later genetic analysis reported fewer N-insertions in productive TCRs among donors in an Asian-associated ancestry cluster than the roughly 640-donor mean. A cluster of highly shared sequence variants was judged likely to represent a technical artifact of the sequencing pipeline. In the study, approximately 160 TCR beta chains were listed as associated with cytomegalovirus. Strong co-occurrence of HLA alleles, especially DR and DQ, made assigning TCR associations to individual alleles difficult. In a later analysis, most CMV-associated TCR beta chains were found to appear HLA-restricted, with HLA associations seemingly driven largely by CMV exposure. Because counts were too low, seventeen rarely observed V segments, including chromosome 9 orphons, were excluded from the earlier analysis of about 500 of the donors. For the cohort, immune exposure information was limited to CMV serostatus. A further reported finding was that TCR beta sequences accurately predicted the HLA-A and HLA-B alleles for most subjects in the first cohort.

This clone was counted a single time. Its recognized antigen is unknown. Base-call qualities are not available, and no considerably larger clone is one nucleotide away. Libraries came from the immunoSEQ multiplex PCR assay. For the multiplex PCR, a mixture combining 60 forward primers for TCR Vbeta segments and 13 reverse primers for TCR Jbeta segments was used. Amplification of the CDR3 region of rearranged TCR beta genes was performed with a multiplex PCR assay on genomic DNA. On the Illumina HiSeq System, the amplified TCR beta libraries were sequenced as 87-base-pair reads. For the original study's pipeline: In a later analysis, tens of millions of unique TCR beta chains were counted across the 500 to 850 repertoires, and roughly 11 million of these chains were shared by at least two donors. Raw reads were error-corrected and collapsed into unique sequences with a nearest-neighbor algorithm that merged closely related sequences to remove PCR and sequencing errors. V, D and J gene segments were assigned by aligning CDR3 sequences to IMGT reference sequences. Each retained sequence needed at least a six-nucleotide match to both a V gene segment and a J gene segment. A rearrangement was called productive if the CDR3 had no stop codons and remained in frame with V and J, and every other rearrangement was called non-productive. Following IMGT convention, CDR3 was defined as the stretch from the second conserved V-encoded cysteine up to the conserved J-encoded phenylalanine. The earlier analysis of 587 of the donors excluded sequences that lacked an unambiguous match to a single V gene segment. An earlier analysis of a few hundred of the donors classified V segments as functional when productive rearrangements were above 56.7% and as segregating when the standard deviation between donors was above 5%. A statistical classification framework was developed to diagnose cytomegalovirus status using the catalog of TCR beta chain sequences. A later analysis assigned V and J genes by comparing TCR nucleotide sequences with IMGT/GENE-DB human TR gene sequences. In a later analysis, CDR3 sequences and most-parsimonious VDJ recombination scenarios were assigned using the TCRdist pipeline. In a later analysis, each TCR beta chain was defined by its CDR3 amino acid sequence together with its V-gene family, and reads without a unique V-gene family were excluded. In a later analysis, a few hundred highly shared, low-generation-probability nucleotide sequences were removed to address suspected cross-contamination and a sequencing artifact. In a later analysis, a clonal expansion index for each public chain was calculated from normalized within-repertoire ranks of inferred template counts. In a later analysis, generation probabilities were computed with a VDJ recombination model fitted to out-of-frame rearrangements, and the resulting probabilities were checked against IGoR. Hypergeometric tests were used in a later analysis to score TCR-TCR, TCR-HLA and TCR-CMV co-occurrence, with a repertoire-size bias correction applied to the TCR pairs. In a later analysis, false discovery rates were estimated by permuting HLA or CMV assignments 20 times. In a later analysis, co-occurring TCRs were grouped with DBSCAN, and TCRdist sequence similarity was added when clustering was performed within HLA-allele-positive subsets. For co-occurrence clustering, repertoires with fewer than 30,000 or more than 120,000 public chains were excluded, along with about five repertoires with anomalous nucleotide sharing. TCRdb stores this immuneACCESS table with in-frame sequences only. Part of the clones is absent; in the studies checked, under half of the shortfall reflects unresolved V genes, and no reason is known for the rest. V and J calls and clone size follow that table, whereas D and trimming were derived from the DNA. For this sample there are fewer than 130,000 clones; roughly 71% appear just once. Clones ranked in the top ten supply about 11% of the sample.

The CDR3, from cysteine to phenylalanine, totals 11 residues. The retained sequence is limited to the CDR3, 33 bases, with the frame set at the first base. In the germline V gene, CDR1 corresponds to ENHRY and CDR2 to SYGVKD. The V end loses 2 bases and the J end loses 7 bases, and a stretch of 3 bases separates them. In total, roughly 710 healthy bone marrow donors made up the cohort. All cohort members were sampled while nominally healthy, although unrecorded immune exposures were likely present. The donor tested CMV seropositive, placing the donor among the 290 or so seropositive members of the cohort. Every donor gave a peripheral blood sample, and the peripheral blood mononuclear cells from that sample were used for TCR beta sequencing. The Qiagen DNeasy Blood Extraction Kit was used to extract genomic DNA from the blood cell samples.

The sample comprised PBMCs. This receptor was obtained from a man in his forties in good health and CMV-seropositive. The rearrangement joined TRBV10-3 to TRBJ2-1, with the D gene too uncertain to name. The DNA sequence follows: TGTGCCATCAGTGAGCAGAATGAGCAGTTCTTC. Its protein is CAISEQNEQFF.